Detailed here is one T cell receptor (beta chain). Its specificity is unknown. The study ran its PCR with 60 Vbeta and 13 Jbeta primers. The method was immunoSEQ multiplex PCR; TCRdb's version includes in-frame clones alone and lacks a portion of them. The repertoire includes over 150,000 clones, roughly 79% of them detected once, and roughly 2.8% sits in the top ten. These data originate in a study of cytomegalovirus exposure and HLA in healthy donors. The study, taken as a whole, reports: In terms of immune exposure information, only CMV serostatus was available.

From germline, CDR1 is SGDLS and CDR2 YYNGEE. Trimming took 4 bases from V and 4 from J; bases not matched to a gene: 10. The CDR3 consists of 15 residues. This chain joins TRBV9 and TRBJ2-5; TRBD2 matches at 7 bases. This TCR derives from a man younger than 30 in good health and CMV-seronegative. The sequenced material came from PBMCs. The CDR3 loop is CASSPPGGGRETQYF. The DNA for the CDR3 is TGTGCCAGCAGCCCACCAGGCGGGGGAAGAGAGACCCAGTACTTC. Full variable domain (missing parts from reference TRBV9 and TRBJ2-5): DSGVTQTPKHLITATGQRVTLRCSPRSGDLSVYWYQQSLDQGLQFLIQYYNGEERAKGNILERFSAQQFPDLHSELNLSSLELGDSALYFCASSPPGGGRETQYFGPGTRLLVL.